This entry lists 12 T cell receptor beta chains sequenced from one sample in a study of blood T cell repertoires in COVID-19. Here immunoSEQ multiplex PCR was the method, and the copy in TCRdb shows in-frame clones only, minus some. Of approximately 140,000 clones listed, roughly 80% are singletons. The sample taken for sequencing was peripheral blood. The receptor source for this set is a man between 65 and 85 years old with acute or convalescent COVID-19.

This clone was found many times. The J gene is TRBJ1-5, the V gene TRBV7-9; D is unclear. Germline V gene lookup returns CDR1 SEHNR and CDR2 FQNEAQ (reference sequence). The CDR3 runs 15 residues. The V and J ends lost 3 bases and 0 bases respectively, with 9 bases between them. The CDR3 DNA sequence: TGTGCCAGCAGCTTTAGACACAATAGCAATCAGCCCCAGCATTTT. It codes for CASSFRHNSNQPQHF.

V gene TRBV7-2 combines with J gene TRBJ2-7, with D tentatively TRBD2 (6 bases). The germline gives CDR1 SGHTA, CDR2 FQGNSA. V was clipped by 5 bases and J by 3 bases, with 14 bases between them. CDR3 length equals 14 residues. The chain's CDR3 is CASSPGGGLYEQYF. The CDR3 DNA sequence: TGTGCCAGCAGCCCAGGCGGAGGGCTCTACGAGCAGTACTTC.

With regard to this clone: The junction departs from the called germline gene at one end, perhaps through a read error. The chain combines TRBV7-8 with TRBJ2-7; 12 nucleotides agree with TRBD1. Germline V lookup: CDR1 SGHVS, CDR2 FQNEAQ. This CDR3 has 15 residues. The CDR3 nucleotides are TGTGCCAGCAGCCCAGGGACAGGGGGCTCCCACGAGCAGTACTTC. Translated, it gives CASSPGTGGSHEQYF.

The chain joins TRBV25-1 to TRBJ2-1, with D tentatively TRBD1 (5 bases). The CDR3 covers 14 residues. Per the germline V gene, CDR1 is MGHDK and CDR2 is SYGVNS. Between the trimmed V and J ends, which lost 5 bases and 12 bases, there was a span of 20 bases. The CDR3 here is CASSRAGLNALQFF. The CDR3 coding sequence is TGTGCCAGCAGTCGGGCAGGGCTGAACGCGTTGCAGTTCTTC.

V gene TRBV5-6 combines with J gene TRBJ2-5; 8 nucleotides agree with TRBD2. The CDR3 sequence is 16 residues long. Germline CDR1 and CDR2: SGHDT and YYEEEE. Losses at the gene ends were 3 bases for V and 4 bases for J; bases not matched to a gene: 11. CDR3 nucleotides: TGTGCCAGCAGCTACACCCTGGGGCTAGCGGGAGAGACCCAGTACTTC. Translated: CASSYTLGLAGETQYF.

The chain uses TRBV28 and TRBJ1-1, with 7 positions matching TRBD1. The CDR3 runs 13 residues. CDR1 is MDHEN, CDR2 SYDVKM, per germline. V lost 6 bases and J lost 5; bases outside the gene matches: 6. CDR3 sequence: CASRKGAVTEAFF. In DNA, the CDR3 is TGTGCCAGCAGGAAGGGGGCGGTAACTGAAGCTTTCTTT.

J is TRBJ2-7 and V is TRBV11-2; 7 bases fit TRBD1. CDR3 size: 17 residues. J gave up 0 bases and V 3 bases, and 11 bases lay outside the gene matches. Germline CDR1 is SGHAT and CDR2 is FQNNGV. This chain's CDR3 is CASSLGAMGTASYEQYF. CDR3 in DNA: TGTGCCAGCAGCTTGGGGGCTATGGGGACAGCCTCCTACGAGCAGTACTTC.

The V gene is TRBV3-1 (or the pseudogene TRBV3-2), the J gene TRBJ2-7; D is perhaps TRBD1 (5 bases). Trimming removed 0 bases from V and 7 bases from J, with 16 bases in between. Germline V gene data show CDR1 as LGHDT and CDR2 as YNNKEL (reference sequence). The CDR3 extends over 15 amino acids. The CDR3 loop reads CASSQDGAGPREQYF. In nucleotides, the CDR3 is TGTGCCAGCAGCCAAGATGGGGCAGGGCCGCGGGAGCAGTACTTC.

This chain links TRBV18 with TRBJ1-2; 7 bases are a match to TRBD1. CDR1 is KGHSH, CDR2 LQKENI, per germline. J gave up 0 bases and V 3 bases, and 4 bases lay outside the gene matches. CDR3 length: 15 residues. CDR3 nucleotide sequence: TGTGCCAGCTCACCCCCGGACAGGACTAACTATGGCTACACCTTC. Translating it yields CASSPPDRTNYGYTF.

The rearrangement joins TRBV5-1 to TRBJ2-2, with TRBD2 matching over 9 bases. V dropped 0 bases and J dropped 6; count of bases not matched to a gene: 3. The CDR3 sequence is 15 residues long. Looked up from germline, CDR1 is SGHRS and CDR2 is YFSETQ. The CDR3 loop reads CASSLVASGAGELFF. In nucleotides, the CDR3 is TGCGCCAGCAGCTTGGTGGCTAGCGGGGCCGGGGAGCTGTTTTTT.

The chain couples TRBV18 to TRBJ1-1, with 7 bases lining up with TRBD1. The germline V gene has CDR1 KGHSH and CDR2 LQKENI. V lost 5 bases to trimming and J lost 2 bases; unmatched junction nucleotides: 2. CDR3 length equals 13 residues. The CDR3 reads CASSRDSNTEAFF. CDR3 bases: TGTGCCAGCTCAAGGGACAGCAACACTGAAGCTTTCTTT.

The CDR3 DNA sequence: TGCGCCAGCAGCTTGGAATCGGGGGGAGATACGCAGTATTTT. Translation: CASSLESGGDTQYF. The rearrangement links TRBV5-1 to TRBJ2-3, with TRBD2 identical over 7 bases. Looked up from germline, CDR1 is SGHRS and CDR2 is YFSETQ. The CDR3 length is 14 residues. Losses at the gene ends were 0 bases for V and 5 bases for J; bases not matched to a gene: 3.